One sample yielded the 30 T cell receptor beta chains listed below, sequenced in a study of blood T cell repertoires in COVID-19. The assay was immunoSEQ multiplex PCR, and TCRdb's table has in-frame clones only and misses some. Of a few hundred thousand clones detected, roughly 80% appear once; the ten largest clones hold 3.4%. Material: PBMCs or T cells enriched from blood (not recorded which). All receptors derive from a man in his fifties or sixties who had recovered from COVID-19.

The V call is TRBV18, the J call TRBJ1-5; D ambiguous. Germline assignment: CDR1 KGHSH and CDR2 LQKENI. The CDR3 is 13 residues long. V lost 3 bases to trimming and J lost 5 bases, with 8 bases between them. The CDR3 DNA reads as TGTGCCAGCTCACCTACAGATTATCAGCCCCAGCATTTT. Translating gives CASSPTDYQPQHF.

This clone has just a few counts. The chain carries TRBV30 and TRBJ1-2, with 7 bases matching TRBD1. The junction had 7 bases not matched to a gene; V was cut back by 1 base and J by 2 bases. The length of the CDR3 is 15 residues. Germline CDR1 and CDR2: GTSNPN and SVGIG (reference sequence). CDR3 bases: TGTGCCTGGAGTGAGGGGGACAGTCTAAACTATGGCTACACCTTC. It codes for CAWSEGDSLNYGYTF.

V and J are TRBV28 and TRBJ1-4; 8 bases match TRBD1. The CDR3 length is 15 residues. J lost 8 bases, V lost 5 bases, and 10 bases had no gene match. Looked up from germline, CDR1 is MDHEN and CDR2 is SYDVKM. The CDR3 loop is CASSDTTGVDEKLFF. As DNA, the CDR3 is TGTGCCAGCAGTGATACGACAGGGGTGGACGAAAAACTGTTTTTT.

The rearrangement links TRBV10-3 to TRBJ1-2; 7 bases are shared with TRBD1. V trimming: 10 bases; J trimming: 0 bases; junction bases outside the gene matches: 11. Germline loops: CDR1 ENHRY, CDR2 SYGVKD. The CDR3 extends over 15 amino acids. The CDR3 is CATFNAGQANYGYTF. The DNA for the CDR3 is TGTGCCACCTTTAATGCTGGACAGGCTAACTATGGCTACACCTTC.

The V call is TRBV2, the J call TRBJ1-6; D perhaps matches TRBD1 (6 bases). The germline V gene encodes CDR1 SNHLY and CDR2 FYNNEI. The length of the CDR3 is 14 residues. Trimming pared 3 bases from V and 8 bases from J, leaving 11 bases between. The CDR3 spells CASSDQGSDSPLHF. The CDR3 DNA sequence: TGTGCCAGCAGTGATCAGGGGTCTGATTCACCCCTCCACTTT. Full variable domain (outside the CDR3, taken from reference TRBV2 and TRBJ1-6): EPEVTQTPSHQVTQMGQEVILRCVPISNHLYFYWYRQILGQKVEFLVSFYNNEISEKSEIFDDQFSVERPDGSNFTLKIRSTKLEDSAMYFCASSDQGSDSPLHFGNGTRLTVT.

This sequence joins TRBV4-2 and TRBJ1-5; 7 bases are a match to TRBD1. From germline, CDR1 is LGHNA and CDR2 YNFKEQ. This CDR3 spans 16 amino acids. After removal of 3 bases from V and 5 bases from J, the junction contained 10 bases not matched to a gene. The CDR3 loop is CASSQPDRDRDQPQHF. CDR3 in DNA: TGTGCCAGCAGCCAGCCCGACAGGGACCGGGATCAGCCCCAGCATTTT.

The chain recombines TRBV2 with TRBJ2-7; 7 nucleotides align to TRBD2. CDR3 size: 15 residues. Trimming cost V 0 bases and J 6 bases; bases outside gene matches: 8. Germline-derived CDR1 and CDR2 are SNHLY and FYNNEI. CDR3: CASSEAVRLAGEQYF. For the CDR3, the DNA is TGTGCCAGCAGTGAAGCGGTCAGACTAGCCGGCGAGCAGTACTTC.

V is TRBV2 and J is TRBJ1-2, with D perhaps TRBD1 (5 bases). Germline CDR1 SNHLY, CDR2 FYNNEI. The CDR3 has 12 residues. Trimming cost V 9 bases and J 6 bases, with 14 bases left between them. The CDR3: CASRDSSHGYTF. The CDR3 DNA follows: TGTGCCAGTAGAGACAGTAGCCATGGCTACACCTTC.

There are a few counts of this clone. The rearrangement uses TRBV2 and TRBJ2-2, with 9 nucleotides matching TRBD1. From germline, CDR1 is SNHLY and CDR2 FYNNEI. V lost 7 bases to trimming and J lost 4 bases; unmatched junction nucleotides: 4. CDR3 length equals 14 residues. The chain's CDR3 is CASTRDRVTGELFF. CDR3 nucleotide sequence: TGTGCCAGCACCCGGGACAGGGTCACCGGGGAGCTGTTTTTT.

This clone was detected once. The rearrangement links TRBV7-8 to TRBJ2-3; 7 bases match TRBD2. J was trimmed by 2 bases and V by 8 bases; bases with no gene match: 10. CDR3 length equals 15 residues. Germline V gene sequence: CDR1 SGHVS, CDR2 FQNEAQ. The CDR3 loop is CASEDPGLPTDTQYF. CDR3 DNA sequence: TGTGCCAGCGAAGACCCGGGACTACCCACAGATACGCAGTATTTT.

The chain employs TRBV7-3 and TRBJ2-7, with 10 bases lining up with TRBD2. CDR1 and CDR2 from the germline V gene are SGHTA and FQGTGA. This CDR3 contains 15 residues. V lost 1 base and J lost 6; bases outside the gene matches: 6. The CDR3 loop reads CASSLRPSGRSEQYF. DNA for the CDR3: TGTGCCAGCAGCTTAAGGCCTAGCGGGAGAAGCGAGCAGTACTTC.

The chain links TRBV24-1 to TRBJ1-2, with 11 bases fitting TRBD1. The CDR3 spans 15 residues. Germline assignment: CDR1 KGHDR and CDR2 SFDVKD. J gave up 8 bases and V 3 bases, and 7 bases lay outside the gene matches. The chain's CDR3 is CATSDPGQGVGGYTF. The CDR3, as DNA: TGTGCCACCAGTGATCCGGGACAGGGGGTAGGAGGCTACACCTTC.

The table lists this clone with a few counts. The chain links TRBV7-9 to TRBJ1-1, with TRBD1 as a possible D gene (5 bases). V was trimmed by 6 bases and J by 4 bases, leaving 15 bases between them. This CDR3 region has 14 residues. Germline V lookup: CDR1 SEHNR, CDR2 FQNEAQ (reference sequence). CDR3 residues: CASRYYDGGTEAFF. The CDR3 region has the DNA TGTGCCAGCAGATACTATGACGGGGGCACTGAAGCTTTCTTT. Based on the CDR3 plus reference TRBV7-9 and TRBJ1-1, the full variable domain is DTGVSQNPRHKITKRGQNVTFRCDPISEHNRLYWYRQTLGQGPEFLTYFQNEAQLEKSRLLSDRFSAERPKGSFSTLEIQRTEQGDSAMYLCASRYYDGGTEAFFGQGTRLTVV.

The chain links TRBV5-5 to TRBJ1-1; possibly TRBD1 for D (6 bases). Trimming took 6 bases from V and 5 from J, leaving 17 bases between them. Germline CDR1 and CDR2: SGHKS and YYEKEE (reference sequence). This CDR3 contains 14 residues. This chain's CDR3 is CASTQWEGGTEAFF. The CDR3 bases are TGTGCCAGCACCCAATGGGAGGGGGGTACTGAAGCTTTCTTT.

This clone turned up a few times. The limits of the CDR3 on the DNA are not certain, so only TCRdb's listed CDR3 is given. The chain is built from TRBV15 and TRBJ2-5; TRBD1, the D gene given by the table, was not confirmed from the DNA. The CDR3 length is 17 residues, termini included. Germline CDR1 LNHNV, CDR2 YYDKDF (reference sequence). The CDR3 sequence: CATSKEQFQVSEETQYF.

The chain has TRBV7-6 and TRBJ2-2; 12 nucleotides align to TRBD2. Trimming removed 4 bases from V and 6 bases from J; junction bases left unmatched: 3. The CDR3 has 15 residues. Germline CDR1 SGHVS, CDR2 FNYEAQ. CDR3 protein: CASSSRTSGAGELFF. In DNA, the CDR3 is TGTGCCAGCAGCTCAAGGACTAGCGGGGCCGGGGAGCTGTTTTTT.

This chain links TRBV5-1 with TRBJ1-4; D gene unclear. CDR1 is SGHRS and CDR2 is YFSETQ in the germline V gene. Trimming stripped 1 base from V and 0 bases from J, with 13 bases between. The CDR3 totals 17 residues. The CDR3 DNA sequence: TGCGCCAGCAGCTTGTTATCCAGTGCTCCAACTAATGAAAAACTGTTTTTT. It translates to CASSLLSSAPTNEKLFF.

This chain uses TRBV13 with TRBJ1-1; D unclear. There are 13 residues in the CDR3. The germline gives CDR1 PRHDT, CDR2 FYEKMQ (reference sequence). The V gene lost 5 bases and the J gene lost 3 bases, with 10 bases spanning the gap. The CDR3 loop is CASSLGEYTEAFF. The CDR3, as DNA: TGTGCCAGCAGCCTTGGTGAGTACACTGAAGCTTTCTTT.

The rearrangement joins TRBV7-9 to TRBJ1-1, with D possibly being TRBD1 (5 bases). This CDR3 spans 15 amino acids. Germline CDR1 and CDR2: SEHNR and FQNEAQ (reference sequence). Trimming shortened V by 5 bases and J by 5 bases, and 18 bases separated the two germline ends. The CDR3 spells CASSPSAGVGTEAFF. DNA for the CDR3: TGTGCCAGCAGCCCATCCGCGGGGGTGGGTACTGAAGCTTTCTTT.

The rearrangement joins TRBV11-2 to TRBJ2-7; 10 bases are a match to TRBD2. The ends lost 7 bases at V and 2 bases at J; junction bases unmatched: 8. From germline, CDR1 is SGHAT and CDR2 FQNNGV. This CDR3 contains 15 residues. The CDR3 DNA is TGTGCCAGCACGAAGCGGGAGGGCCGGGCCTACGAGCAGTACTTC. It encodes CASTKREGRAYEQYF. Drawing the rest from reference TRBV11-2 and TRBJ2-7, the complete variable domain is EAGVAQSPRYKIIEKRQSVAFWCNPISGHATLYWYQQILGQGPKLLIQFQNNGVVDDSQLPKDRFSAERLKGVDSTLKIQPAKLEDSAVYLCASTKREGRAYEQYFGPGTRLTVT.

V gene TRBV18 combines with J gene TRBJ1-2; TRBD1 is a possible D gene (5 bases). The V end lost 11 bases, the J end lost 3 bases, and 16 bases lay between the germline ends. The CDR3 sequence is 13 residues long. Germline V gene lookup returns CDR1 KGHSH and CDR2 LQKENI. As DNA, the CDR3 is TGTGCCTCCTCCTCGGGGGTAGACTATGGCTACACCTTC. This translates into CASSSGVDYGYTF.

The chain employs TRBV11-3 and TRBJ2-3; tentative D call: TRBD2 (6 bases). Germline V gene lookup returns CDR1 SGHNT and CDR2 YENEEA. V shed 0 bases and J shed 1 base, with 17 bases lying between them. The CDR3 length is 18 residues. The CDR3 nucleotides are TGTGCCAGCAGCTTAGATCCTCTACTACCGGGGGGCACAGATACGCAGTATTTT. Translating gives CASSLDPLLPGGTDTQYF. The whole variable domain, filled in from reference TRBV11-3 and TRBJ2-3, reads EAGVVQSPRYKIIEKKQPVAFWCNPISGHNTLYWYLQNLGQGPELLIRYENEEAVDDSQLPKDRFSAERLKGVDSTLKIQPAELGDSAVYLCASSLDPLLPGGTDTQYFGPGTRLTVL.

The V call is TRBV20-1, the J call TRBJ1-2; D not certain. In germline, CDR1 is DFQATT, CDR2 SNEGSKA (reference sequence). V dropped 5 bases and J dropped 13 bases, with 11 bases sitting between them. The CDR3 consists of 9 residues. Here the CDR3 reads CSAPPPGTF. The CDR3 bases are TGCAGTGCTCCCCCTCCGGGCACCTTC.

The V call is TRBV7-9, the J call TRBJ1-2; D is possibly TRBD1 (6 bases). V lost 6 bases to trimming and J lost 5 bases, with 19 bases between them. The CDR3 totals 15 residues. The germline gives CDR1 SEHNR, CDR2 FQNEAQ (reference sequence). Here the CDR3 DNA reads TGTGCCAGCAGGCCACAGGGTTCCATATGGTATGGCTACACCTTC. Amino acid sequence: CASRPQGSIWYGYTF.

The chain recombines TRBV29-1 with TRBJ1-2; D is perhaps TRBD1 (5 bases). Deletions cut 7 bases from V and 0 bases from J, with 12 bases between. CDR3 length: 13 residues. The germline CDR1 and CDR2 sequences are SQVTM and ANQGSEA. The CDR3 DNA sequence: TGCAGCGCTGGGGGGAGTTCTAACTATGGCTACACCTTC. Amino acids: CSAGGSSNYGYTF.

As to this clone: This sample includes further DNA sequences coding for the same CDR3. For the CDR3, the DNA is TGTGCCAGCAGTTTAGGGCAGCAAGAGACCCAGTACTTC. Encoded protein: CASSLGQQETQYF. This chain joins TRBV12-3 or TRBV12-4 and TRBJ2-5; D is uncertain. The CDR3 has 13 amino acids. The V and J ends lost 1 base and 2 bases respectively, with 5 bases between them.

The chain recombines TRBV10-3 with TRBJ1-6; TRBD1 agrees at 8 bases. Trimming cost V 6 bases and J 6 bases; bases outside gene matches: 1. Germline values: CDR1 ENHRY, CDR2 SYGVKD. CDR3 length equals 13 residues. The CDR3 region has the DNA TGTGCCATCAGGCAGGGGGCTAATTCACCCCTCCACTTT. Protein product: CAIRQGANSPLHF.

This clone was found once. The V gene is TRBV7-8, the J gene TRBJ2-5; perhaps TRBD1 as D (6 bases). Trimming left V 1 base short and J 9 bases short, with 12 bases between. The CDR3 loop spans 13 amino acids. Germline CDR1 and CDR2: SGHVS and FQNEAQ. The CDR3 nucleotides are TGTGCCAGCAGCTTAGACCCAGGGGATCCCCAGTACTTC. This sequence encodes CASSLDPGDPQYF.

The genes are TRBV7-2 and TRBJ2-4, with D possibly TRBD1 on 5 matching bases. This CDR3 spans 15 amino acids. Deletions cut 5 bases from V and 9 bases from J, with 20 bases between. In germline, CDR1 is SGHTA, CDR2 FQGNSA. The DNA of the CDR3 is TGTGCCAGCAGCCTAGTACCCAGATGGGGCGGCATTCAGTACTTC. This sequence encodes CASSLVPRWGGIQYF.

V usage is TRBV7-9 and J usage is TRBJ1-1, with D tentatively TRBD1 (5 bases). Germline V gives CDR1 SEHNR, CDR2 FQNEAQ (reference sequence). CDR3 length: 14 residues. Trimming left V 4 bases short and J 2 bases short, with 11 bases between. As DNA, the CDR3 is TGTGCCAGCAGCTCCCCCGGACACAACACTGAAGCTTTCTTT. Its protein is CASSSPGHNTEAFF.